Reported below is one TCR beta chain. This CDR3 contains 13 residues. CDR1 is LNHDA, CDR2 SQIVND, per germline (reference sequence). After removal of 6 bases from V and 7 bases from J, the junction contained 6 bases not matched to a gene. The data are from a study of blood T cell repertoires in COVID-19. Profiled with immunoSEQ multiplex PCR; TCRdb holds only in-frame clones, not every one. The table lists 60,000 to 75,000 clones, about 83% of them singletons. Sequenced input: peripheral blood. The receptor's source is a human donor in a cohort sampled during active COVID-19. The V and J genes are TRBV19 and TRBJ1-2, with 9 nucleotides matching TRBD1. The DNA of the CDR3 is TGTGCCAGTAGCTCCGGGACAGGGTTTGGCTACACCTTC. Protein: CASSSGTGFGYTF.